Listed here are 2 T cell receptor beta chains from one sample, sequenced in a study of T cell clonotyping in hematopoietic cell transplantation. Assay: immunoSEQ multiplex PCR; the TCRdb copy retains only in-frame clones and omits some. The table shows more than 3,000 clones, with 79% occurring only once. Sequenced material: peripheral blood mononuclear cells, taken at the time of graft-versus-host disease after allogeneic stem cell transplant. Receptors originate from a female patient aged 50-65 years who had an allogeneic stem cell transplant from an unrelated donor, so the T cells may come from the graft donor. Some clones in this sample may be carry-over from other donors' samples.

The rearrangement joins TRBV27 to TRBJ2-3; no firm D call. The CDR3 has 16 residues. Germline V gives CDR1 MNHEY, CDR2 SMNVEV (reference sequence). Deletions cut 0 bases from V and 5 bases from J, with 15 bases between. The CDR3 sequence: CASSLSLQAGVDTQYF. The CDR3 region has the DNA TGTGCCAGCAGTTTATCTCTTCAGGCCGGAGTAGATACGCAGTATTTT.

This chain connects TRBV7-3 to TRBJ2-4; 9 bases match TRBD2. Germline trimming cut 5 bases from V and 7 bases from J; bases unmatched to any gene: 9. This CDR3 contains 15 residues. CDR1 is SGHTA and CDR2 is FQGTGA in the germline V gene. The CDR3 loop is CASSPSAGGANIQYF. The CDR3 region has the DNA TGTGCCAGCAGCCCATCAGCGGGGGGCGCGAACATTCAGTACTTC.